The clone carrying this T cell receptor beta chain was picked up one time. Its antigen is not known. The data originate from a study of blood T cells in healthy people across ages. The wider study: About one barcoded beta molecule per two T cells was the capture yield of template switching.

The CDR3 length is 14 residues. With 6 bases removed from V and 2 bases from J, the gap between germline ends came to 14 bases. Germline CDR1 MNHEY, CDR2 SVGAGI. A second PCR of about 6 to 12 cycles used a sample-barcoded 5' primer and a J-beta primer mix. TCRdb independently ran MiXCR on the 5' RACE reads; one entry per CDR3 protein. The sample shows about 650,000 distinct CDR3 sequences, around 32% of them seen only once. General study results and limits: The study found more naive CD4+ cells and higher diversity in long-lived than aged donors.

The source is a woman older than 75 in good health. This chain uses TRBV6-5 with TRBJ2-7, with D perhaps TRBD2 (6 bases). Input material: blood. Written as DNA, the CDR3 is TGTGCCAGCAGGCAGGGACTTTTACCCTACGAGCAGTACTTC. Translation: CASRQGLLPYEQYF.